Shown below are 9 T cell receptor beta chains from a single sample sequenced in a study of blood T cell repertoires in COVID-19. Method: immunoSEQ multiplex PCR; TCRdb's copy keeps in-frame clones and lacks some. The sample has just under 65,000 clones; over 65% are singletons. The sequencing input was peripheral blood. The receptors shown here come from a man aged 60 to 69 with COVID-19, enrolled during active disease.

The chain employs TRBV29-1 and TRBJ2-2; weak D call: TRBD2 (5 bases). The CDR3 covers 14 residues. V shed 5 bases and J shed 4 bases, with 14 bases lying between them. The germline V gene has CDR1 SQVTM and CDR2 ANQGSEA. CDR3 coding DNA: TGCAGCGTTAACCCGGGAACGGGCACCGGGGAGCTGTTTTTT. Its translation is CSVNPGTGTGELFF.

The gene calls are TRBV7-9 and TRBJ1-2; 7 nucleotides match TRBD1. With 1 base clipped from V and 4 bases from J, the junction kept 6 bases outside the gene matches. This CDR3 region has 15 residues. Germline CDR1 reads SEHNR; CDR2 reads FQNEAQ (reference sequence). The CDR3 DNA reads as TGTGCCAGCAGCTTAGACATGGACAGGTTCTATGGCTACACCTTC. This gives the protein CASSLDMDRFYGYTF.

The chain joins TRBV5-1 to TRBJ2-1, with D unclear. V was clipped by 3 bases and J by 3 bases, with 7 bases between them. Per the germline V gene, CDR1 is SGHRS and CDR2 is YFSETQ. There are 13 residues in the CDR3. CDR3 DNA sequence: TGCGCCAGCAGCTCGACTGGCTACAATGAGCAGTTCTTC. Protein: CASSSTGYNEQFF. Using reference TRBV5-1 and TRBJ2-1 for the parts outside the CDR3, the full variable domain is KAGVTQTPRYLIKTRGQQVTLSCSPISGHRSVSWYQQTPGQGLQFLFEYFSETQRNKGNFPGRFSGRQFSNSRSEMNVSTLELGDSALYLCASSSTGYNEQFFGPGTRLTVL.

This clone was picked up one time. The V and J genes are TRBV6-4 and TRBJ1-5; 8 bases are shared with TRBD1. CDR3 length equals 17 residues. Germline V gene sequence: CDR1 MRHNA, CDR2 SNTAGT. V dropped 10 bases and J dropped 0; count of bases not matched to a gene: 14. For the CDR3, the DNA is TGTGCCACCCCCGGGGACAGGACCTACCATAGCAATCAGCCCCAGCATTTT. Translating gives CATPGDRTYHSNQPQHF.

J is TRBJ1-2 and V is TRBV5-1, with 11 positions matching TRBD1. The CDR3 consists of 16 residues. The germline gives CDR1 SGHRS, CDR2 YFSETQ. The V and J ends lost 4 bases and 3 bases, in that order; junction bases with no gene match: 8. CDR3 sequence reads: CASSPEGTGGDYGYTF. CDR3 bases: TGCGCCAGCAGCCCGGAAGGGACAGGGGGTGACTATGGCTACACCTTC.

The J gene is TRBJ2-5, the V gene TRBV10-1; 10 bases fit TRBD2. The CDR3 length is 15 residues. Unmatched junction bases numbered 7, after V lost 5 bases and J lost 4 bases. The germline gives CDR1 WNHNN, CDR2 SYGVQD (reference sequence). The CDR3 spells CASSPASGRGETQYF. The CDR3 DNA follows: TGCGCCAGCAGTCCGGCTAGCGGGAGAGGAGAGACCCAGTACTTC.

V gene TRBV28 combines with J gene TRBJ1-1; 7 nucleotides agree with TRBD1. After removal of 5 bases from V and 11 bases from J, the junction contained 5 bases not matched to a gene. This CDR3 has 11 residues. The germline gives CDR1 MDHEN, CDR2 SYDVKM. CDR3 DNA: TGTGCCAGCAGTGACAGGGTGGGGGCTTTCTTT. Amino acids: CASSDRVGAFF.

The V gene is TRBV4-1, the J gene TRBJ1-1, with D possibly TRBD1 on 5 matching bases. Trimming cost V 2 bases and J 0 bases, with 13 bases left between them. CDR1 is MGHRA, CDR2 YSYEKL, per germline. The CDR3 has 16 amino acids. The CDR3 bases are TGCGCCAGCAGCCAACAAACCAGGGTCATGAACACTGAAGCTTTCTTT. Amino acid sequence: CASSQQTRVMNTEAFF.

CDR3 nucleotides: TGTGCCAGCAGTTACTTGCCGAGGGAGACCCAGTACTTC. As protein: CASSYLPRETQYF. V gene TRBV6-2 or TRBV6-3 combines with J gene TRBJ2-5, with unresolved D. The germline gives CDR1 MNHEY, CDR2 SVGEGT. Trimming removed 1 base from V and 5 bases from J, with 8 bases in between. The CDR3 spans 13 residues.